This TCR beta chain was observed in a study of technical replicates of blood from a few donors. There are 14 residues in the CDR3. Germline CDR1 MNHNS, CDR2 SASEGT. Germline trimming cut 6 bases from V and 1 base from J; bases unmatched to any gene: 4. This clone was observed a few times. TCRdb's copy holds only in-frame clones and misses some; the assay was immunoSEQ multiplex PCR. The data contain about 15,000 clones, more than 80% of them singletons. This chain connects TRBV6-1 to TRBJ2-5, with 8 bases fitting TRBD1. This receptor was obtained from a human donor in good health. Sequencing was performed on PBMCs. The CDR3 region is CASSSGQVQETQYF. The CDR3 DNA is TGTGCCAGCAGCTCGGGACAGGTCCAAGAGACCCAGTACTTC.